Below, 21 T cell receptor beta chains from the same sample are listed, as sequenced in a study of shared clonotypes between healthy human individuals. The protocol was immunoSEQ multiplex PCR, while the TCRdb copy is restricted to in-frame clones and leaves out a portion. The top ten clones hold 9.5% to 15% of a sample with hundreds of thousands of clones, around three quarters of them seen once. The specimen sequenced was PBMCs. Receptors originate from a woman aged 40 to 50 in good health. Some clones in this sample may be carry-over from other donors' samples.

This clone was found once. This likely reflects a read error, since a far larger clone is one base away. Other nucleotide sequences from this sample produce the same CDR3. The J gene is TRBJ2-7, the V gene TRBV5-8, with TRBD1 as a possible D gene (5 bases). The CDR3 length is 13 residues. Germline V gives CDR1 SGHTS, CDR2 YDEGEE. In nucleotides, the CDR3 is TGTGCCAGCAGCTTGCAGGGCTCCTACGAGCAGTACTTT. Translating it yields CASSLQGSYEQYF. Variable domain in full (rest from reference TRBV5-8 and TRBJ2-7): EAGVTQSPTHLIKTRGQQATLRCSPISGHTSVYWYQQALGLGLQFLLWYDEGEERNRGNFPPRFSGRQFPNYSSELNVNALELEDSALYLCASSLQGSYEQYFGPGTRLTVT.

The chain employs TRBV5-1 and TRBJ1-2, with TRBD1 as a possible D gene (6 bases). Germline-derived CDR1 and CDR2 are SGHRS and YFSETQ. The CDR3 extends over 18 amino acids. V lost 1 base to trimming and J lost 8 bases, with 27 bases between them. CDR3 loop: CASSLPGRGTFNLQGYTF. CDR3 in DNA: TGCGCCAGCAGCTTGCCAGGGAGGGGGACCTTCAACCTACAGGGCTACACCTTC. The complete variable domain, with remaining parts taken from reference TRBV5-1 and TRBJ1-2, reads KAGVTQTPRYLIKTRGQQVTLSCSPISGHRSVSWYQQTPGQGLQFLFEYFSETQRNKGNFPGRFSGRQFSNSRSEMNVSTLELGDSALYLCASSLPGRGTFNLQGYTFGSGTRLTVV.

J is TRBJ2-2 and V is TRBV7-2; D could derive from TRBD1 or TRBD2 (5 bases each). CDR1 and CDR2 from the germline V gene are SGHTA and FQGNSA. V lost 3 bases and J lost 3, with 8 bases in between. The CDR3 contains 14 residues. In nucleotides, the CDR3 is TGTGCCAGCAGCTTGGGACCTCACACCGGGGAGCTGTTTTTT. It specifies CASSLGPHTGELFF.

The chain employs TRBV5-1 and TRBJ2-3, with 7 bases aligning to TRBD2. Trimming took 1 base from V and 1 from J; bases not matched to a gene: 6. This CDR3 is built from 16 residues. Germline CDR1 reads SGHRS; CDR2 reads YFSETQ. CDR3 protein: CASSLTTSVGTDTQYF. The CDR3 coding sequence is TGCGCCAGCAGCTTGACCACTAGCGTGGGCACAGATACGCAGTATTTT.

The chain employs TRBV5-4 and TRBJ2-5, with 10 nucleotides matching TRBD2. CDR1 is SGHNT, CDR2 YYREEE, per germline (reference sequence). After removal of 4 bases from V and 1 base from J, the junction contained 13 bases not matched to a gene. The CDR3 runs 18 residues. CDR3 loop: CASSLARSSGSVQETQYF. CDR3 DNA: TGTGCCAGCAGCCTGGCCCGGTCTAGCGGGAGTGTCCAAGAGACCCAGTACTTC.

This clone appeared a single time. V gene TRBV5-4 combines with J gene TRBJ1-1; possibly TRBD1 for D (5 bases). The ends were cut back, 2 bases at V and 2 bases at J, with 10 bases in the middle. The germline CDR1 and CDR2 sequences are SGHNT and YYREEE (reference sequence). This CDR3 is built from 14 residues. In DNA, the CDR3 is TGTGCCAGCAGCTTCTCGACAGCTAACACTGAAGCTTTCTTT. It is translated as CASSFSTANTEAFF.

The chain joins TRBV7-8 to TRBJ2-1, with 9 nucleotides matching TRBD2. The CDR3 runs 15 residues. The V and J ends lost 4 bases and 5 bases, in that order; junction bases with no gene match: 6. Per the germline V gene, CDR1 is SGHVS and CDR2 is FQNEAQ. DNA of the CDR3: TGTGCCAGCAGCTCGGGACAGCGGGGGGACAATGAGCAGTTCTTC. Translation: CASSSGQRGDNEQFF.

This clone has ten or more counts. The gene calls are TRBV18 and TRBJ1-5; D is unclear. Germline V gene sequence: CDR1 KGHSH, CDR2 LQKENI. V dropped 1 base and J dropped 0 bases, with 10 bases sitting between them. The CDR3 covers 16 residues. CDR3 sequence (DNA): TGTGCCAGCTCACCACGGGTCGCGAATAGCAATCAGCCCCAGCATTTT. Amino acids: CASSPRVANSNQPQHF. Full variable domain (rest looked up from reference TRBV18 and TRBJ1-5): NAGVMQNPRHLVRRRGQEARLRCSPMKGHSHVYWYRQLPEEGLKFMVYLQKENIIDESGMPKERFSAEFPKEGPSILRIQQVVRGDSAAYFCASSPRVANSNQPQHFGDGTRLSIL.

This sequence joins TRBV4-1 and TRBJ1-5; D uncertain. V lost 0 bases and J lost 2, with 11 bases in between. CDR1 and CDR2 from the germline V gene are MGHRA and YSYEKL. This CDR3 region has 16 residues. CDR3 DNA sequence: TGCGCCAGCAGCCAAGATGGAGGAATTGGCAATCAGCCCCAGCATTTT. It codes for CASSQDGGIGNQPQHF.

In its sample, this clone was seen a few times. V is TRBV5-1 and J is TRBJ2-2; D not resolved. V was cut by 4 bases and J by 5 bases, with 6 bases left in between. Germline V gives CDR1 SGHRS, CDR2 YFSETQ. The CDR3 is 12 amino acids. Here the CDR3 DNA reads TGCGCCAGCAGCGGGGAAACCGGGGAGCTGTTTTTT. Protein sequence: CASSGETGELFF.

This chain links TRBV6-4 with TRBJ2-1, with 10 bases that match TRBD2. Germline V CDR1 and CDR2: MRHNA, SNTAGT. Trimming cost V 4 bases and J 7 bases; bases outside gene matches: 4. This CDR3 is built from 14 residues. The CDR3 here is CASSAQREGNEQFF. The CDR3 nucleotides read TGTGCCAGCAGTGCCCAGCGGGAGGGGAATGAGCAGTTCTTC.

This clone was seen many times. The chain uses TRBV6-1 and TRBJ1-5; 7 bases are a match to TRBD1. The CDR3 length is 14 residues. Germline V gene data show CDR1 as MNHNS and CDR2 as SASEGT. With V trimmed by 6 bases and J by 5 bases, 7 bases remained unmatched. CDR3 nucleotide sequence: TGTGCCAGCAGGAGCACAGGGGCCCATCAGCCCCAGCATTTT. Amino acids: CASRSTGAHQPQHF.

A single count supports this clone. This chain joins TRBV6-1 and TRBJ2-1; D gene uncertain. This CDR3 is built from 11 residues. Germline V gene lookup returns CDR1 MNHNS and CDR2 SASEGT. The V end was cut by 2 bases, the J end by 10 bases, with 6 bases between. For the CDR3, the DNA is TGTGCCAGCAGTGAACCCCCAGAGCAGTTCTTC. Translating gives CASSEPPEQFF.

CDR3 in DNA: TGTGCCAGCAGCCCCCTGATCTACGAGCAGTACTTC. Translating it yields CASSPLIYEQYF. V usage is TRBV7-9 and J usage is TRBJ2-7, with D hard to call. Trimming cost V 5 bases and J 3 bases, with 8 bases left between them. Germline assignment: CDR1 SEHNR and CDR2 FQNEAQ (reference sequence). The CDR3 is 12 residues long.

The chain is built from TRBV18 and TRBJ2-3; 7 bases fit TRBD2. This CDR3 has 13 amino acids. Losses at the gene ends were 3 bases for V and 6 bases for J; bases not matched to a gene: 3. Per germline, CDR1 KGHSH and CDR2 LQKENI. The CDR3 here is CASSPSLADTQYF. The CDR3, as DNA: TGTGCCAGCTCACCCTCACTAGCGGATACGCAGTATTTT.

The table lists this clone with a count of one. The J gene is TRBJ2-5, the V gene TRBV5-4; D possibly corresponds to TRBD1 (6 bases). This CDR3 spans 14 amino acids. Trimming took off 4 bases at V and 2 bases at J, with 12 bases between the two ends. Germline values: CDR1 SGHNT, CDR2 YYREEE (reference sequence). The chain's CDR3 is CASSLGQTQETQYF. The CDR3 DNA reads TGTGCCAGCAGCCTCGGACAGACTCAAGAGACCCAGTACTTC.

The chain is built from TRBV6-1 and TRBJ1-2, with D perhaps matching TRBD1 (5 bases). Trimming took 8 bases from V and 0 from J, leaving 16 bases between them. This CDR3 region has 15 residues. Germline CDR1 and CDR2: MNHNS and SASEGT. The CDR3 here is CASAVDWGPNYGYTF. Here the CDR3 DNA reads TGTGCCAGCGCAGTGGATTGGGGACCTAACTATGGCTACACCTTC.

Here the CDR3 reads CATSRESQIGTIHYEQYF. The CDR3 DNA is TGTGCCACCAGCAGAGAGTCCCAGATAGGGACTATACACTACGAGCAGTACTTC. The chain links TRBV15 to TRBJ2-7; TRBD2 agrees at 7 bases. The germline gives CDR1 LNHNV, CDR2 YYDKDF (reference sequence). V shed 0 bases and J 3 bases; nucleotides not matched to a gene: 14. The CDR3 spans 18 residues.

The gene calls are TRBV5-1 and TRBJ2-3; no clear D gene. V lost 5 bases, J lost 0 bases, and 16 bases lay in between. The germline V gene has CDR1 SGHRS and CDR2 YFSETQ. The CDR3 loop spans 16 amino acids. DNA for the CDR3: TGCGCCAGCAGACTGACCCTGCTGGGGAGCACAGATACGCAGTATTTT. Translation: CASRLTLLGSTDTQYF.

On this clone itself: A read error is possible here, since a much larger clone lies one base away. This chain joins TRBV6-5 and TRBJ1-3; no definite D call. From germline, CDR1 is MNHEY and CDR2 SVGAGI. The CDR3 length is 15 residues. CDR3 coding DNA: TGTGCCAGCAGTTCCACGGGTGGACCTGGAGACACCATATATTTT. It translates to CASSSTGGPGDTIYF.

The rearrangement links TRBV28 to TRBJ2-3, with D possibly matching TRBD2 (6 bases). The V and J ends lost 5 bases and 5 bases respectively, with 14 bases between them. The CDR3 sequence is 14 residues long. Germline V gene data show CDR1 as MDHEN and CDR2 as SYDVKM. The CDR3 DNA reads TGTGCCAGCAGTATGGGCGGGAACGAAGATACGCAGTATTTT. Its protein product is CASSMGGNEDTQYF.